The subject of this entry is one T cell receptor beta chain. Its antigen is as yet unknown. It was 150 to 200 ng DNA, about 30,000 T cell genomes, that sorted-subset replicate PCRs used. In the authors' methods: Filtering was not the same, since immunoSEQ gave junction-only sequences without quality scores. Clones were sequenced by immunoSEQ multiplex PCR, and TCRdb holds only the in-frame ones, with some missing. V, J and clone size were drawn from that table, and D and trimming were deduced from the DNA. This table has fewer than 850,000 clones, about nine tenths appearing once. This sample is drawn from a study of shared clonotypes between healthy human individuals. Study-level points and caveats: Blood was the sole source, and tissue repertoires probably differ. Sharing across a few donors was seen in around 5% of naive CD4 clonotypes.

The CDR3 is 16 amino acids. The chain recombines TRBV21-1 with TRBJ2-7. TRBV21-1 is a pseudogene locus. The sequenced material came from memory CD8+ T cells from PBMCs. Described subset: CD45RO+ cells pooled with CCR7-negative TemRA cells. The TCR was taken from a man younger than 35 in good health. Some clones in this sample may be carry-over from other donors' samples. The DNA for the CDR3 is TGTGCCAGCAGCCGTGCTACTCGGATGAGCTCCTACGAGCAGTACTTC. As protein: CASSRATRMSSYEQYF.